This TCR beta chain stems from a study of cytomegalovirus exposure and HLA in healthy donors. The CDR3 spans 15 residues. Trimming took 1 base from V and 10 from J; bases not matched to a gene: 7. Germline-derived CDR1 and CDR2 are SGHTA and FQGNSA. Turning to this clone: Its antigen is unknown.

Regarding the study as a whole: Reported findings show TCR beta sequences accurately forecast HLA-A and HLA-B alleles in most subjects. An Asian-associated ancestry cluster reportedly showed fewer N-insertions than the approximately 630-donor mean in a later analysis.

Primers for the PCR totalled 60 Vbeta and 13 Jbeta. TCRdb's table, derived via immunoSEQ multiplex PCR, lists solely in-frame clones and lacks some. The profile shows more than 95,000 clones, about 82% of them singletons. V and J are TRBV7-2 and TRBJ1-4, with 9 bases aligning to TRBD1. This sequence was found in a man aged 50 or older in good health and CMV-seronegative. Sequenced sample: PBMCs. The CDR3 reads CASSLDMGQGGKLFF. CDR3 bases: TGTGCCAGCAGCTTAGATATGGGACAGGGTGGAAAACTGTTTTTT.